The entry below describes one TCR beta chain. This entry comes from a study of T cell changes during pregnancy in multiple sclerosis. CDR1 is GTSNPN, CDR2 SVGIG, per germline (reference sequence). The V end lost 3 bases, the J end lost 3 bases, and 8 bases lay between the germline ends. This CDR3 spans 12 amino acids. Measured with immunoSEQ multiplex PCR; TCRdb has only the in-frame clones, and not every one. Of approximately 30,000 clones in the sample, approximately 88% were seen once. The chain links TRBV30 to TRBJ1-1; D is unresolved. The sample was CD8+ T cells from peripheral blood mononuclear cells, taken before pregnancy. This TCR was recovered from a female donor with multiple sclerosis, enrolled in a pregnancy study. The chain's CDR3 is CAWRRQDTEAFF. The CDR3 DNA reads as TGTGCCTGGAGGCGGCAAGACACTGAAGCTTTCTTT.